The 15 T cell receptor beta chains below come from one sample, sequenced in a study of T cells after yellow fever vaccination. TCRdb processed the 5' RACE reads anew with MiXCR; each CDR3 protein has one entry. This table has tens of thousands of distinct CDR3 sequences, almost 8% appearing once. The sequencing used CD8+ T cells sorted from PBMCs, collected on the day of the yellow fever booster vaccination. These receptors came from a man aged 25 to 40 who received the YFV17D yellow fever vaccine.

This clonotype was seen repeatedly, ten times or more. This chain links TRBV4-3 with TRBJ2-3, with D maybe TRBD2 (6 bases). The V gene lost 1 base and the J gene lost 3 bases, with 11 bases spanning the gap. Per the germline V gene, CDR1 is LGHNA and CDR2 is YSLEER. The CDR3 consists of 15 residues. In nucleotides, the CDR3 is TGCGCCAGCAGCCAAGGTGGGGGGTGGACAGATACGCAGTATTTT. Amino acid sequence: CASSQGGGWTDTQYF.

This clonotype showed up just a few times. The chain combines TRBV28 with TRBJ2-1; 11 nucleotides agree with TRBD2. Germline assignment: CDR1 MDHEN and CDR2 SYDVKM. The CDR3 length is 15 residues. V shed 8 bases, J shed 6 bases, and the junction held 9 bases outside the gene matches. CDR3 residues: CASDSGRAHGNEQFF. The CDR3 DNA follows: TGTGCCAGCGATAGCGGGAGGGCCCACGGCAATGAGCAGTTCTTC.

The chain couples TRBV2 to TRBJ2-1, with 11 bases aligning to TRBD2. Per the germline V gene, CDR1 is SNHLY and CDR2 is FYNNEI. J lost 4 bases, V lost 11 bases, and 13 bases had no gene match. CDR3 length equals 16 residues. CDR3 nucleotide sequence: TGTGCCGGACCTTCCGGGACTAGCGGCAAATACAATGAGCAGTTCTTC. This gives the protein CAGPSGTSGKYNEQFF.

This CDR3 reads CASKRFRESYNSPLHF. The DNA of the CDR3 is TGTGCCAGCAAAAGGTTCAGGGAATCTTATAATTCACCCCTCCACTTT. V usage is TRBV27 and J usage is TRBJ1-6; possible D gene TRBD1, 5 bases. The CDR3 contains 16 residues. V was trimmed by 7 bases and J by 4 bases, leaving 17 bases between them. Germline V gene data show CDR1 as MNHEY and CDR2 as SMNVEV (reference sequence).

The V call is TRBV6-1, the J call TRBJ2-1; 7 bases are shared with TRBD2. V dropped 5 bases and J dropped 14; count of bases not matched to a gene: 15. Per germline, CDR1 MNHNS and CDR2 SASEGT. CDR3 length equals 14 residues. The CDR3: CASSPRGDGSVEFF. Here the CDR3 DNA reads TGTGCCAGCAGTCCTCGGGGGGACGGGAGTGTTGAGTTCTTC.

This clonotype turned up a few times. J is TRBJ1-2 and V is TRBV9; TRBD1 is a possible D gene (6 bases). Trimming stripped 5 bases from V and 4 bases from J, with 12 bases between. The CDR3 consists of 13 residues. Germline V gene data show CDR1 as SGDLS and CDR2 as YYNGEE. CDR3 DNA sequence: TGTGCCAGCAGTAAGCAGGGGAGCTATGGCTACACCTTC. This sequence encodes CASSKQGSYGYTF.

The chain joins TRBV9 to TRBJ2-7, with a possible D match to TRBD2 (6 bases). This CDR3 spans 15 amino acids. V was clipped by 4 bases and J by 5 bases, with 19 bases between them. Germline-derived CDR1 and CDR2 are SGDLS and YYNGEE. DNA for the CDR3: TGTGCCAGCAGCAACAGCCCGGGACTTACTAACGAGCAGTACTTC. This encodes CASSNSPGLTNEQYF.

CDR3 protein: CASGSGRTYEQYF. The CDR3 region has the DNA TGTGCCAGCGGTAGCGGGAGGACCTACGAGCAGTACTTC. The V gene is TRBV7-2, the J gene TRBJ2-7, with 10 bases that match TRBD2. The V and J ends lost 8 bases and 2 bases, in that order; junction bases with no gene match: 3. Germline V gene data show CDR1 as SGHTA and CDR2 as FQGNSA. The CDR3 consists of 13 residues. Full variable domain (missing parts from reference TRBV7-2 and TRBJ2-7): GAGVSQSPSNKVTEKGKDVELRCDPISGHTALYWYRQSLGQGLEFLIYFQGNSAPDKSGLPSDRFSAERTGGSVSTLTIQRTQQEDSAVYLCASGSGRTYEQYFGPGTRLTVT.

This clonotype appeared a few times. The V gene is TRBV27, the J gene TRBJ2-3; D is unclear. The V gene's germline CDR1 is MNHEY and CDR2 SMNVEV (reference sequence). CDR3 size: 13 residues. V dropped 6 bases and J dropped 3 bases, with 10 bases sitting between them. As DNA, the CDR3 is TGTGCCAGCAGACACACTTCGACAGATACGCAGTATTTT. This sequence encodes CASRHTSTDTQYF.

This sequence joins TRBV29-1 and TRBJ2-1; D possibly corresponds to TRBD2 (5 bases). Germline-derived CDR1 and CDR2 are SQVTM and ANQGSEA. The V gene lost 8 bases and the J gene lost 6 bases, with 11 bases spanning the gap. The CDR3 is 11 residues long. The CDR3 region is CSLEARNEQFF. The CDR3 DNA reads as TGCAGCCTGGAGGCCCGCAATGAGCAGTTCTTC.

This clonotype has ten or more counts. This rearrangement joins TRBV6-2 or TRBV6-3 to TRBJ2-1; 12 bases line up with TRBD2. Germline V gene lookup returns CDR1 MNHEY and CDR2 SVGEGT. The ends lost 0 bases at V and 7 bases at J; junction bases unmatched: 16. CDR3 length: 20 amino acids. The CDR3 sequence is CASSYSPPRLAGEDRNEQFF. CDR3 DNA: TGTGCCAGCAGTTACTCGCCGCCCAGACTAGCGGGAGAAGATCGGAATGAGCAGTTCTTC.

This clonotype has a count of ten or more. The rearrangement links TRBV7-8 to TRBJ2-7; D might be TRBD1 or TRBD2, each matching 6 bases. The CDR3 totals 12 residues. Trimming cost V 5 bases and J 6 bases, with 11 bases left between them. Germline assignment: CDR1 SGHVS and CDR2 FQNEAQ. The CDR3 DNA is TGTGCCAGCAGCAAACAGGGAGGCGAGCAGTACTTC. Protein product: CASSKQGGEQYF.

The chain couples TRBV20-1 to TRBJ2-1; TRBD2 aligns across 10 bases. Germline V gene data show CDR1 as DFQATT and CDR2 as SNEGSKA (reference sequence). The J segment lost 3 bases and the V segment lost 3 bases, leaving 5 bases of the junction unmatched. CDR3 length: 15 residues. CDR3 sequence: CSASPGLAIYNEQFF. CDR3 nucleotide sequence: TGCAGTGCTAGCCCGGGACTAGCGATCTACAATGAGCAGTTCTTC.

The chain uses TRBV7-9 and TRBJ2-5, with 7 bases fitting TRBD2. The CDR3 consists of 17 residues. V was pared by 5 bases and J by 3 bases, with 15 bases of the junction left unmatched. Germline loops: CDR1 SEHNR, CDR2 FQNEAQ (reference sequence). CDR3 DNA sequence: TGTGCCAGCAGCACCCGGAGGCGGGGACTACCTGAAGAGACCCAGTACTTC. This translates into CASSTRRRGLPEETQYF.

This clonotype has only a few counts. V is TRBV4-2 and J is TRBJ2-2, with TRBD1 as a possible D gene (5 bases). Per germline, CDR1 LGHNA and CDR2 YNFKEQ. The V and J ends lost 0 bases and 4 bases respectively, with 12 bases between them. The length of the CDR3 is 16 residues. CDR3 DNA: TGTGCCAGCAGCCAAGAATGGGGCAGCCCCACCGGGGAGCTGTTTTTT. It yields the protein CASSQEWGSPTGELFF.